This T cell receptor (beta chain) came from a study of regulatory T cells in long-lasting Graves disease. This CDR3 is built from 15 residues. Germline V gives CDR1 SGHRS, CDR2 YFSETQ. V was clipped by 0 bases and J by 6 bases, with 13 bases between them. Documented time point: newly diagnosed GD, antithyroid drugs for less than 3 months. Isolated PBMC RNA provided the starting material for the TCR library. Only a few counts were recorded for this clonotype. As yet, its antigen is unknown. Findings and caveats of the study: Whereas new patients shared about 980 public clonotypes, persistent patients shared more, at a few thousand.

Arm-PCR of CDR3 regions and iRepertoire HTBI primers were the basis on which TCR beta libraries were built. A single record per CDR3 protein comes from TCRdb applying MiXCR to the multiplex PCR reads. The sample records 620,000 or so distinct CDR3 sequences, less than 20% being singletons. Another study also made use of these data, one on T cells in Graves' hyperthyroidism and ophthalmopathy. Per that study: Peripheral blood also featured most of the thyroid clonotypes expanded above 0.001.

The chain is built from TRBV5-1 and TRBJ2-4; tentatively, D is TRBD2 (5 bases). The sample consisted of peripheral blood mononuclear cells (PBMCs), taken at new diagnosis, from a patient treated with antithyroid drugs. This TCR was sampled from a woman younger than 45 with Graves disease. CDR3 DNA sequence: TGCGCCAGCAGCTTGGCGGCTAGCCCTTCAAACATTCAGTACTTC. Amino acids: CASSLAASPSNIQYF.